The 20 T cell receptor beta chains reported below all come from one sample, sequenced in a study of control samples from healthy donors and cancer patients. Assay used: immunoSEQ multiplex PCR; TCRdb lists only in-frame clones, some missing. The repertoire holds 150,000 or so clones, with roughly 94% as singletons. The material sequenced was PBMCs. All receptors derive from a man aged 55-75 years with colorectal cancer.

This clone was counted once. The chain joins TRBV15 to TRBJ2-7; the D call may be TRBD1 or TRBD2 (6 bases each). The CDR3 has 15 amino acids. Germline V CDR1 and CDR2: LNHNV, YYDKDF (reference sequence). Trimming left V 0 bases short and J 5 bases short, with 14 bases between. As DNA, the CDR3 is TGTGCCACCAGCAGAGATACAGGGAGGTTCCACGAGCAGTACTTC. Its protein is CATSRDTGRFHEQYF.

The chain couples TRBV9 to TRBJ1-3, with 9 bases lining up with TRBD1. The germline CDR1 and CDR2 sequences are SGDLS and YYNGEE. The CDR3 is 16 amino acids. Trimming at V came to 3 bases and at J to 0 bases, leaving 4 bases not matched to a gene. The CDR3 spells CASSGGQGFSGNTIYF. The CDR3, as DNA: TGTGCCAGCAGCGGGGGACAGGGATTCTCTGGAAACACCATATATTTT.

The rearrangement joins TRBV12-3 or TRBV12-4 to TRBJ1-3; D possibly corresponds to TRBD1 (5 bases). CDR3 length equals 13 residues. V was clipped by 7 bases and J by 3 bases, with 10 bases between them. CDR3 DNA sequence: TGTGCCAGCAAAGGGGTTAATGGAAACACCATATATTTT. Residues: CASKGVNGNTIYF.

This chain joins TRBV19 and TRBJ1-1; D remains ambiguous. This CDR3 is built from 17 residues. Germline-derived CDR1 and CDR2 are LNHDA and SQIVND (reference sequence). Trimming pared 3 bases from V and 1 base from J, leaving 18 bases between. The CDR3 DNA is TGTGCCAGTAGTATCGGCAGGACTCTCTCAGGGAACACTGAAGCTTTCTTT. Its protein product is CASSIGRTLSGNTEAFF.

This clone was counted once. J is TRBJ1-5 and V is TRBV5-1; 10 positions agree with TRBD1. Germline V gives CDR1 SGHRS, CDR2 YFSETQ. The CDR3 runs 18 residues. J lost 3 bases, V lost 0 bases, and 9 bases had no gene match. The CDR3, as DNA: TGCGCCAGCAGCTTGGGGAGCCCCGGGACAGGGGACAATCAGCCCCAGCATTTT. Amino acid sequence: CASSLGSPGTGDNQPQHF.

CDR3 region: CASSYAMSNQPQHF. The CDR3 region has the DNA TGTGCCAGCAGTTACGCGATGAGCAATCAGCCCCAGCATTTT. The chain carries TRBV6-2 or TRBV6-3 and TRBJ1-5; D is uncertain. Trimming removed 2 bases from V and 1 base from J, with 6 bases in between. Germline CDR1 is MNHEY and CDR2 is SVGEGT. CDR3 length equals 14 residues.

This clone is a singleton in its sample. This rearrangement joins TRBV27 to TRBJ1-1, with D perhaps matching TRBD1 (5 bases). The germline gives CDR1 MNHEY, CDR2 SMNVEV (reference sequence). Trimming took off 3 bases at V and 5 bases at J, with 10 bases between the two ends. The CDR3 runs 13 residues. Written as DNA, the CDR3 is TGTGCCAGCAGTTTCCAGGGTGGAACTGAAGCTTTCTTT. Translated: CASSFQGGTEAFF.

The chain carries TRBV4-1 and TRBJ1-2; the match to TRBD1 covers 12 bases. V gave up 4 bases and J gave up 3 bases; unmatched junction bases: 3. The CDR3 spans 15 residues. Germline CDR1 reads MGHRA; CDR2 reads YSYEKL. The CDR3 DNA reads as TGCGCCAGCAGCCCAGGGACAGGGGGCGACTATGGCTACACCTTC. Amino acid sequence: CASSPGTGGDYGYTF.

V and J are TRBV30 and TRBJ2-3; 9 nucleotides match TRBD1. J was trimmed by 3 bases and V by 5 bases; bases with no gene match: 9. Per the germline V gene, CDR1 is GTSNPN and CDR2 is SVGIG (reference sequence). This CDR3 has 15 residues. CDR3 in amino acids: CAWFPGQGLTDTQYF. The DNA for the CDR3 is TGTGCCTGGTTCCCGGGACAGGGACTTACAGATACGCAGTATTTT.

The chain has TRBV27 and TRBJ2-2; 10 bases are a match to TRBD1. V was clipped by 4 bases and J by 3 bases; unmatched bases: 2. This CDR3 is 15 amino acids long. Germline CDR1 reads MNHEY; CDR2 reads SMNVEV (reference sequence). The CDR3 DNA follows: TGTGCCAGCAGTTACGGGACAGGGGACACCGGGGAGCTGTTTTTT. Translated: CASSYGTGDTGELFF.

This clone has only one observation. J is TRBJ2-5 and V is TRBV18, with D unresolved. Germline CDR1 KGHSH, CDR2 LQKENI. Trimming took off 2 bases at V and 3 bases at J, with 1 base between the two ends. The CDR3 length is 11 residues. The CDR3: CASSPKETQYF. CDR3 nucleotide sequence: TGTGCCAGCTCACCAAAAGAGACCCAGTACTTC.

The CDR3 DNA is TGTGCCAGCAGCCAAGGTCGGACAGGGTTTTACGAGCAGTACTTC. This gives the protein CASSQGRTGFYEQYF. The rearrangement links TRBV7-2 to TRBJ2-7, with 8 bases identical to TRBD1. In germline, CDR1 is SGHTA, CDR2 FQGNSA. CDR3 length equals 15 residues. The V gene end was trimmed by 5 bases and the J gene end by 4 bases; junction bases not matched to a gene: 10.

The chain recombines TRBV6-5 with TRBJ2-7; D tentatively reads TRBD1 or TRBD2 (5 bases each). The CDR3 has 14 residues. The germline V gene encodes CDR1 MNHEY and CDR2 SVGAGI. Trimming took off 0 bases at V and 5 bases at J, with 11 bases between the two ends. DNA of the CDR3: TGTGCCAGCAGTTACTCGAGGGGAAATCACGAGCAGTACTTC. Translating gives CASSYSRGNHEQYF.

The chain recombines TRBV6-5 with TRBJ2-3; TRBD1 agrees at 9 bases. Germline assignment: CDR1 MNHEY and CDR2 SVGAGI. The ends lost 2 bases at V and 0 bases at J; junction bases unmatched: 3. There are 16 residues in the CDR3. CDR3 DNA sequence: TGTGCCAGCAGTTACGCCGGGACAGGGAGCACAGATACGCAGTATTTT. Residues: CASSYAGTGSTDTQYF.

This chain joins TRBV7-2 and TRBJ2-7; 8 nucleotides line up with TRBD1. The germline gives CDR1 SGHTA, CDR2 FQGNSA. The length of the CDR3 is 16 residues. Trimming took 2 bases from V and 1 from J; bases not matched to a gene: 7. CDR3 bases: TGTGCCAGCAGCTTAAGGTCGCGGACAGGGTCCTACGAGCAGTACTTC. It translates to CASSLRSRTGSYEQYF.

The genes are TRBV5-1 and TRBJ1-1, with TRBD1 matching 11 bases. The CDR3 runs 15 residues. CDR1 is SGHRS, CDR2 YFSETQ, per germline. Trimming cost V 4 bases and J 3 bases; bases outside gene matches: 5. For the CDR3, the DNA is TGCGCCAGCAGCCCCTGGGACAGGGGGTACACTGAAGCTTTCTTT. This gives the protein CASSPWDRGYTEAFF.

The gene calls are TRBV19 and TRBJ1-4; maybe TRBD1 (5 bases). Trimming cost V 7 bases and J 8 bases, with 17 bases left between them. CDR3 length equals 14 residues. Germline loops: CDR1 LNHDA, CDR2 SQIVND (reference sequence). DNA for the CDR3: TGTGCCAGTAATGGGGGTAGGCCTCGGGAAAAACTGTTTTTT. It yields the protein CASNGGRPREKLFF.

CDR3 region: CASSRGPSGGATGELFF. DNA for the CDR3: TGTGCCAGCAGTAGGGGGCCTAGCGGGGGGGCCACCGGGGAGCTGTTTTTT. V gene TRBV27 combines with J gene TRBJ2-2, with 12 bases fitting TRBD2. Germline CDR1 is MNHEY and CDR2 is SMNVEV (reference sequence). V was pared by 5 bases and J by 4 bases, with 8 bases of the junction left unmatched. The CDR3 runs 17 residues.

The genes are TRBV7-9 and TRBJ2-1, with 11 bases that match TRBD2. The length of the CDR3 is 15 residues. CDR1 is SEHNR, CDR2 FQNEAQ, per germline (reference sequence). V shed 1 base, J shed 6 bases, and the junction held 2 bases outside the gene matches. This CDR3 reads CASSLGGTSGNEQFF. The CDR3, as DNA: TGTGCCAGCAGCTTAGGAGGGACTAGCGGCAATGAGCAGTTCTTC.

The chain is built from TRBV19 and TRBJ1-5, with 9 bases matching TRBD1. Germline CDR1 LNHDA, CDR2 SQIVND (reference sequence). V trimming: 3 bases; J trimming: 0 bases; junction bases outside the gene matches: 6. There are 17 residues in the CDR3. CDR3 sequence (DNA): TGTGCCAGTAGTATGACAGGGGGAGACAATAGCAATCAGCCCCAGCATTTT. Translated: CASSMTGGDNSNQPQHF.